The 26 T cell receptor beta chains below come from one sample, sequenced in a study of regulatory T cells in long-lasting Graves disease. Time point in this sample: newly diagnosed GD, antithyroid drugs for less than 3 months. PBMCs were the source of the RNA used for TCR sequencing. With iRepertoire HTBI primers and Arm-PCR of CDR3 regions, TCR beta libraries were built. Each CDR3 protein gets one entry after TCRdb re-called the multiplex PCR reads with MiXCR. The data hold 300,000 to 400,000 distinct CDR3 sequences, with roughly 17% observed a single time. These data are also associated with another study on T cells in Graves' hyperthyroidism and ophthalmopathy.

The sequencing here drew on peripheral blood mononuclear cells (PBMCs), taken at new diagnosis, from a patient treated with antithyroid drugs. These receptors originate from a middle-aged man with Graves disease.

This clonotype was detected ten times or more. The V gene is TRBV14, the J gene TRBJ2-3; TRBD2 agrees at 9 bases. J lost 6 bases, V lost 0 bases, and 10 bases had no gene match. The germline V gene has CDR1 SGHDN and CDR2 FVKESK. The CDR3 covers 17 residues. CDR3 in DNA: TGTGCCAGCAGCCAAGATCCCAGTAGCGGGGGTCTCGATACGCAGTATTTT. Its translation is CASSQDPSSGGLDTQYF.

In this sample, this clonotype turned up a few times. The V gene is TRBV6-1, the J gene TRBJ1-1; D gene uncertain. CDR3 length: 13 amino acids. V gave up 4 bases and J gave up 5 bases, with 11 bases separating them. Germline V gene data show CDR1 as MNHNS and CDR2 as SASEGT. CDR3 region: CASSVFAGTEAFF. CDR3 DNA: TGTGCCAGCAGTGTATTTGCCGGGACTGAAGCTTTCTTT.

This clonotype was seen a few times. This sequence joins TRBV6-2 or TRBV6-3 and TRBJ2-7; 7 positions agree with TRBD2. The V and J ends lost 5 bases and 2 bases, in that order; junction bases with no gene match: 6. Germline V gene data show CDR1 as MNHEY and CDR2 as SVGEGT. CDR3 size: 14 residues. CDR3 loop: CASSERGGPYEQYF. The CDR3 DNA reads as TGTGCCAGCAGTGAGCGGGGAGGCCCCTACGAGCAGTACTTC.

The table lists this clonotype with many counts. The chain has TRBV27 and TRBJ2-7; 11 positions match TRBD1. CDR3 length: 15 residues. Looked up from germline, CDR1 is MNHEY and CDR2 is SMNVEV (reference sequence). J lost 2 bases, V lost 5 bases, and 5 bases had no gene match. The CDR3, as DNA: TGTGCCAGCAGTCACTGGACAGGGGGCACCTACGAGCAGTACTTC. As protein: CASSHWTGGTYEQYF.

This clonotype was counted ten times or more. The CDR3 DNA reads TGCAGTGCTAGAGTCCGTCGTAAAAGTGTAAATACGCAGTATTTT. It specifies CSARVRRKSVNTQYF. This chain uses TRBV20-1 with TRBJ2-3; D is unresolved. The germline V gene encodes CDR1 DFQATT and CDR2 SNEGSKA (reference sequence). Trimming cost V 1 base and J 7 bases, with 18 bases left between them. The CDR3 contains 15 residues.

This clonotype was counted many times. This rearrangement joins TRBV4-2 to TRBJ1-1; no definite D call. This CDR3 comprises 15 residues. Trimming left V 1 base short and J 2 bases short, with 11 bases between. Germline CDR1 and CDR2: LGHNA and YNFKEQ. CDR3 residues: CASSQASGGNTEAFF. The CDR3 nucleotides read TGTGCCAGCAGCCAAGCGAGCGGTGGAAACACTGAAGCTTTCTTT.

This clonotype was found many times. J is TRBJ1-1 and V is TRBV6-5, with D hard to call. Trimming removed 0 bases at V and 3 bases at J, with 8 bases between. Per the germline V gene, CDR1 is MNHEY and CDR2 is SVGAGI. The CDR3 loop spans 14 amino acids. CDR3 residues: CASSYSPLDTEAFF. CDR3 nucleotide sequence: TGTGCCAGCAGTTACTCGCCGCTTGACACTGAAGCTTTCTTT.

Many counts were recorded for this clonotype. V usage is TRBV28 and J usage is TRBJ2-1; 13 bases are shared with TRBD2. The CDR3 length is 15 residues. Germline loops: CDR1 MDHEN, CDR2 SYDVKM. V was pared by 6 bases and J by 6 bases, with 5 bases of the junction left unmatched. CDR3 nucleotides: TGTGCCAGCAGCCTCGGGACTAGCGGGGCCAATGAGCAGTTCTTC. It specifies CASSLGTSGANEQFF.

About this clonotype: The junction shows a germline mismatch at one end, possibly a read error. The CDR3 here is CASSLRLGPYGYAF. The CDR3 bases are TGTGCCAGCAGCCTACGCCTCGGTCCCTATGGCTACGCCTTC. The chain carries TRBV2 and TRBJ1-2; D gene unclear. The CDR3 runs to 14 residues. From germline, CDR1 is SNHLY and CDR2 FYNNEI. Variable domain in full (rest from reference TRBV2 and TRBJ1-2): EPEVTQTPSHQVTQMGQEVILRCVPISNHLYFYWYRQILGQKVEFLVSFYNNEISEKSEIFDDQFSVERPDGSNFTLKIRSTKLEDSAMYFCASSLRLGPYGYAFGSGTRLTVV.

The V call is TRBV20-1, the J call TRBJ2-3, with D perhaps matching TRBD2 (5 bases). Germline CDR1 DFQATT, CDR2 SNEGSKA (reference sequence). The CDR3 has 14 amino acids. Here the CDR3 DNA reads TGCAGCCCTGCCGCCGTGGACTTCTCCGATACGCAGTATTTT. This encodes CSPAAVDFSDTQYF.

This clonotype has ten or more counts. The gene calls are TRBV10-3 and TRBJ1-2, with 9 nucleotides matching TRBD1. The CDR3 spans 14 residues. The ends lost 1 base at V and 8 bases at J; junction bases unmatched: 5. In germline, CDR1 is ENHRY, CDR2 SYGVKD. CDR3 loop: CAISELTGGKGYTF. The CDR3 DNA follows: TGTGCCATCAGTGAGTTGACAGGGGGTAAAGGCTACACCTTC.

This clonotype was seen repeatedly, ten times or more. The rearrangement links TRBV6-2 or TRBV6-3 to TRBJ2-2; D might be TRBD1 (5 bases). CDR3 size: 14 residues. The germline V gene encodes CDR1 MNHEY and CDR2 SVGEGT. The V and J ends lost 6 bases and 6 bases respectively, with 14 bases between them. The CDR3 sequence: CASSETGSAGELFF. The CDR3 nucleotides read TGTGCCAGCAGCGAAACAGGTTCGGCCGGGGAGCTGTTTTTT.

This clonotype has a count of ten or more. The chain uses TRBV5-1 and TRBJ1-6, with D possibly TRBD1 on 6 matching bases. Germline V gives CDR1 SGHRS, CDR2 YFSETQ. The CDR3 spans 17 residues. V was trimmed by 2 bases and J by 9 bases, leaving 21 bases between them. DNA for the CDR3: TGCGCCAGCAGCTTTTCCCCTGGAGCAGGGGCGGCTTCACCCCTCCACTTT. It is translated as CASSFSPGAGAASPLHF. Variable domain in full (rest from reference TRBV5-1 and TRBJ1-6): KAGVTQTPRYLIKTRGQQVTLSCSPISGHRSVSWYQQTPGQGLQFLFEYFSETQRNKGNFPGRFSGRQFSNSRSEMNVSTLELGDSALYLCASSFSPGAGAASPLHFGNGTRLTVT.

This clonotype was observed at least ten times. The rearrangement links TRBV5-1 to TRBJ2-7; the D is unclear. Germline CDR1 and CDR2: SGHRS and YFSETQ. The CDR3 runs 15 residues. The V end lost 0 bases, the J end lost 0 bases, and 10 bases lay between the germline ends. The CDR3 DNA sequence: TGCGCCAGCAGCTTGGCCCGGCGGAACTCCTACGAGCAGTACTTC. Its protein is CASSLARRNSYEQYF. Full variable domain (remainder filled in from reference TRBV5-1 and TRBJ2-7): KAGVTQTPRYLIKTRGQQVTLSCSPISGHRSVSWYQQTPGQGLQFLFEYFSETQRNKGNFPGRFSGRQFSNSRSEMNVSTLELGDSALYLCASSLARRNSYEQYFGPGTRLTVT.

This clonotype was counted ten times or more. The V call is TRBV5-5, the J call TRBJ2-3, with no clear D. Per the germline V gene, CDR1 is SGHKS and CDR2 is YYEKEE (reference sequence). The CDR3 runs 15 residues. With 1 base removed from V and 4 bases from J, the gap between germline ends came to 13 bases. The CDR3 region has the DNA TGTGCCAGCAGCTTGTTTGGCGGATCGGCAGATACGCAGTATTTT. Protein sequence: CASSLFGGSADTQYF.

At least ten counts were recorded for this clonotype. The V call is TRBV12-3 or TRBV12-4, the J call TRBJ1-5; no reliable D call. This CDR3 is 12 amino acids long. Trimming took off 7 bases at V and 4 bases at J, with 8 bases between the two ends. CDR3 sequence (DNA): TGTGCCAGCACCCGCCCAAATCAGCCCCAGCATTTT. It yields the protein CASTRPNQPQHF.

The rearrangement joins TRBV12-3 or TRBV12-4 to TRBJ2-2; tentative D call: TRBD1 (6 bases). V was clipped by 5 bases and J by 2 bases, with 12 bases between them. The CDR3 sequence is 15 residues long. CDR3 loop: CASSPYRVNTGELFF. CDR3 in DNA: TGTGCCAGCAGTCCCTACAGGGTTAACACCGGGGAGCTGTTTTTT.

This clonotype has at least ten counts. The V call is TRBV6-1, the J call TRBJ2-7; 7 nucleotides agree with TRBD1. This CDR3 region has 14 residues. J gave up 0 bases and V 4 bases, and 3 bases lay outside the gene matches. The germline gives CDR1 MNHNS, CDR2 SASEGT. This CDR3 reads CASSADRSSYEQYF. The CDR3 DNA reads TGTGCCAGCAGTGCGGACAGGAGCTCCTACGAGCAGTACTTC.

In its sample, this clonotype was seen a few times. The chain links TRBV7-9 to TRBJ2-7; the D is unclear. V lost 0 bases to trimming and J lost 6 bases, with 9 bases between them. The CDR3 contains 13 residues. Germline V lookup: CDR1 SEHNR, CDR2 FQNEAQ (reference sequence). The CDR3 sequence is CASSLADQAEQYF. CDR3 coding DNA: TGTGCCAGCAGCTTAGCGGATCAGGCCGAGCAGTACTTC.

This clonotype has a count of ten or more. V is TRBV18 and J is TRBJ2-3; D is uncertain. Germline loops: CDR1 KGHSH, CDR2 LQKENI. CDR3 size: 13 residues. V was cut by 4 bases and J by 3 bases, with 8 bases left in between. The CDR3 bases are TGTGCCAGCTCACTCCACGTAACAGATACGCAGTATTTT. Residues: CASSLHVTDTQYF. Full variable domain (remainder filled in from reference TRBV18 and TRBJ2-3): NAGVMQNPRHLVRRRGQEARLRCSPMKGHSHVYWYRQLPEEGLKFMVYLQKENIIDESGMPKERFSAEFPKEGPSILRIQQVVRGDSAAYFCASSLHVTDTQYFGPGTRLTVL.

This clonotype was observed many times. The V and J genes are TRBV20-1 and TRBJ2-3; 7 positions match TRBD2. The CDR3 runs to 14 residues. The junction had 7 bases not matched to a gene; V was cut back by 5 bases and J by 2 bases. Germline V gene data show CDR1 as DFQATT and CDR2 as SNEGSKA (reference sequence). The CDR3 loop is CSARDYTPTDTQYF. The CDR3 nucleotides read TGCAGTGCTCGGGACTACACTCCCACAGATACGCAGTATTTT.

Many counts were recorded for this clonotype. V is TRBV18 and J is TRBJ1-4, with a tentative D call TRBD1 (6 bases). Per germline, CDR1 KGHSH and CDR2 LQKENI. The CDR3 runs 15 residues. Trimming removed 3 bases at V and 4 bases at J, with 12 bases between. The CDR3: CASSPPGHDNEKLFF. The CDR3 region has the DNA TGTGCCAGCTCACCCCCGGGACACGATAATGAAAAACTGTTTTTT.

The chain carries TRBV4-2 and TRBJ1-4; 7 bases are a match to TRBD1. CDR1 and CDR2 from the germline V gene are LGHNA and YNFKEQ. Trimming at V came to 5 bases and at J to 5 bases, leaving 8 bases not matched to a gene. This CDR3 is 15 amino acids long. The CDR3 sequence is CASSELQGLNEKLFF. The CDR3 nucleotides read TGTGCCAGCAGCGAGCTACAGGGGTTAAATGAAAAACTGTTTTTT.

The chain has TRBV12-3 or TRBV12-4 and TRBJ2-1; D is undetermined. This CDR3 comprises 12 residues. V was pared by 3 bases and J by 9 bases, with 9 bases between. The chain's CDR3 is CASSFASGEQFF. CDR3 DNA: TGTGCCAGCAGTTTTGCCAGTGGTGAGCAGTTCTTC.

This clonotype was seen many times. The chain uses TRBV6-5 and TRBJ1-1; D call uncertain. The CDR3 consists of 13 residues. Germline V gene sequence: CDR1 MNHEY, CDR2 SVGAGI. V lost 1 base and J lost 2, with 5 bases in between. CDR3 loop: CASSYWQNTEAFF. Here the CDR3 DNA reads TGTGCCAGCAGTTACTGGCAAAACACTGAAGCTTTCTTT.

This clonotype has a count of ten or more. The J gene is TRBJ2-3, the V gene TRBV3-1; tentatively, D is TRBD2 (6 bases). Looked up from germline, CDR1 is LGHDT and CDR2 is YNNKEL (reference sequence). V gave up 6 bases and J gave up 1 base, with 14 bases separating them. This CDR3 has 15 residues. The CDR3 nucleotides are TGTGCCAGCAGGAAGGAGGGACTTCGCACAGATACGCAGTATTTT. It yields the protein CASRKEGLRTDTQYF.